Each of the 28 T cell receptor beta chains below was sequenced from the same sample in a study of prognosis after radiotherapy for stage I lung cancer. TCR beta CDR3 amplification from genomic DNA was performed by two-round multiplex PCR. Specific primers for each TRBV and TRBJ gene were what first-round PCR used. Using its own MiXCR run on the multiplex PCR reads, TCRdb lists one record per CDR3 protein. This sample has approximately 26,000 distinct CDR3 sequences, with about 40% found just once. Specimen: PBMCs, collected before or after stereotactic body radiation therapy (not recorded which). The source of these receptors is a donor over 45 with non-small cell lung cancer.

In this sample, this clonotype turned up many times. V gene TRBV7-8 combines with J gene TRBJ2-2, with D uncertain. This CDR3 contains 16 residues. The germline V gene has CDR1 SGHVS and CDR2 FQNEAQ. V lost 1 base to trimming and J lost 1 base, with 10 bases between them. The CDR3 region has the DNA TGTGCCAGCAGCTTAGATCGCTCACTGAACACCGGGGAGCTGTTTTTT. This codes for CASSLDRSLNTGELFF.

This clonotype was seen repeatedly, ten times or more. The gene calls are TRBV7-6 and TRBJ2-7, with 8 bases that match TRBD1. Per the germline V gene, CDR1 is SGHVS and CDR2 is FNYEAQ. The CDR3 covers 16 residues. V was pared by 8 bases and J by 5 bases, with 17 bases of the junction left unmatched. The CDR3 nucleotides read TGTGCCAGCCTCCCCCTTCGAGGACAGGGTTGGCACGAGCAGTACTTC. This codes for CASLPLRGQGWHEQYF.

As for this clonotype: Germline is not matched at one junction end, which may reflect a read error. The chain recombines TRBV2 with TRBJ2-1; perhaps TRBD2 as D (5 bases). The CDR3 sequence is 12 residues long. Germline CDR1 is SNHLY and CDR2 is FYNNEI. CDR3 region: CVSIYSDNEQFF. Written as DNA, the CDR3 is TGTGTCAGCATTTATAGCGACAATGAGCAGTTCTTC.

This clonotype occurred a few times. The chain employs TRBV29-1 and TRBJ2-5, with no clear D. The CDR3 consists of 13 residues. V gave up 5 bases and J gave up 1 base, with 11 bases separating them. Per germline, CDR1 SQVTM and CDR2 ANQGSEA. The CDR3 reads CSVRASRQETQYF. The CDR3 DNA sequence: TGCAGCGTTCGGGCCAGTCGCCAAGAGACCCAGTACTTC.

This chain uses TRBV7-2 with TRBJ2-7; no clear D gene. The V gene's germline CDR1 is SGHTA and CDR2 FQGNSA. V was cut by 3 bases and J by 2 bases, with 14 bases left in between. The length of the CDR3 is 15 residues. In DNA, the CDR3 is TGTGCCAGCAGCTTGGCCTCTACAGCTCCCTACGAGCAGTACTTC. Residues: CASSLASTAPYEQYF.

This clonotype was recorded at least ten times. The genes are TRBV19 and TRBJ2-7; 10 positions agree with TRBD1. With 4 bases clipped from V and 3 bases from J, the junction kept 3 bases outside the gene matches. CDR1 and CDR2 (germline): LNHDA, SQIVND (reference sequence). The CDR3 consists of 14 residues. As DNA, the CDR3 is TGTGCCAGTAGTACCGGACAGGGGGGCTACGAGCAGTACTTC. Translated, it gives CASSTGQGGYEQYF.

The chain uses TRBV6-5 and TRBJ2-7; no firm D call. There are 14 residues in the CDR3. V lost 4 bases, J lost 6 bases, and 16 bases lay in between. Germline V CDR1 and CDR2: MNHEY, SVGAGI. DNA of the CDR3: TGTGCCAGCAGTTCCACCTTGATAGACCTCGAGCAGTACTTC. It translates to CASSSTLIDLEQYF.

This clonotype showed up just a few times. A far bigger clonotype differs at one base, so this is likely a read error. The chain joins TRBV6-4 to TRBJ2-3; D might be TRBD1 (6 bases). Germline CDR1 MRHNA, CDR2 SNTAGT. The CDR3 contains 15 residues. V lost 6 bases to trimming and J lost 2 bases, with 15 bases between them. The CDR3 protein is CASRSRGIITDTQYF. In nucleotides, the CDR3 is TGTGCCAGCAGGTCCAGGGGCATCATCACAGATACGCAGTATTTT.

This clonotype is labeled as medium-sized. Written as DNA, the CDR3 is TGCAGTGCTAGGGAAGAGGTCTACAATGAGCAGTTCTTC. Protein product: CSAREEVYNEQFF. The chain couples TRBV20-1 to TRBJ2-1; D is ambiguous. The length of the CDR3 is 13 residues. CDR1 is DFQATT, CDR2 SNEGSKA, per germline (reference sequence). V lost 3 bases and J 3 bases, leaving 9 bases between the germline ends.

This clonotype is medium-sized (0.01 to 0.1%). The chain links TRBV24-1 to TRBJ2-1; 9 bases are shared with TRBD2. The CDR3 extends over 13 amino acids. Germline V gene sequence: CDR1 KGHDR, CDR2 SFDVKD. The ends lost 9 bases at V and 8 bases at J; junction bases unmatched: 7. CDR3 residues: CATSSGIGDEQFF. The CDR3 DNA follows: TGTGCCACCTCTAGCGGGATAGGCGATGAGCAGTTCTTC.

The J gene is TRBJ2-7, the V gene TRBV7-9; TRBD2 matches at 7 bases. The CDR3 contains 13 residues. V shed 9 bases, J shed 4 bases, and the junction held 9 bases outside the gene matches. Germline values: CDR1 SEHNR, CDR2 FQNEAQ (reference sequence). CDR3 sequence: CASKGEGKYEQYF. The CDR3 DNA reads TGTGCCAGTAAAGGGGAGGGGAAGTACGAGCAGTACTTC. The variable domain in full, with the rest retrieved from reference TRBV7-9 and TRBJ2-7, is DTGVSQNPRHKITKRGQNVTFRCDPISEHNRLYWYRQTLGQGPEFLTYFQNEAQLEKSRLLSDRFSAERPKGSFSTLEIQRTEQGDSAMYLCASKGEGKYEQYFGPGTRLTVT.

The genes are TRBV28 and TRBJ2-5; 10 bases line up with TRBD2. The CDR3 spans 16 residues. Germline lookup yields CDR1 MDHEN and CDR2 SYDVKM. Trimming at V came to 3 bases and at J to 4 bases, leaving 8 bases not matched to a gene. Here the CDR3 DNA reads TGTGCCAGCAGTTTGGAAGTAGCGGGGGGTCGAGAGACCCAGTACTTC. Translating it yields CASSLEVAGGRETQYF.

On this clonotype: The germline gene is not matched at one end of the junction; a read error may be the cause. The chain recombines TRBV6-9 with TRBJ2-7, with 9 bases that match TRBD2. Germline-derived CDR1 and CDR2 are MNHGY and SVAAGI. This CDR3 comprises 16 residues. In DNA, the CDR3 is TGTTCCAGCAGTTACACAACTAGCGGGTGGATTGGGGAGCAGTACTTC. Protein product: CSSSYTTSGWIGEQYF.

This clonotype was counted at least ten times. This chain uses TRBV27 with TRBJ1-1; D is undetermined. The CDR3 contains 13 residues. Germline V gene lookup returns CDR1 MNHEY and CDR2 SMNVEV (reference sequence). V lost 5 bases, J lost 9 bases, and 16 bases lay in between. Written as DNA, the CDR3 is TGTGCCAGCAGTATAAACGGGGAAGGGAAAGCTTTCTTT. Its translation: CASSINGEGKAFF.

This clonotype is medium-sized (0.01 to 0.1%) in the sample. V is TRBV5-1 and J is TRBJ2-3; unclear D gene. V lost 1 base and J lost 5, with 8 bases in between. The CDR3 consists of 13 residues. Germline CDR1 reads SGHRS; CDR2 reads YFSETQ. This CDR3 reads CASSLSHRDTQYF. In DNA, the CDR3 is TGCGCCAGCAGCTTGTCCCACCGAGATACGCAGTATTTT.

The chain recombines TRBV5-1 with TRBJ2-3; the D call may be TRBD1 or TRBD2 (5 bases each). The germline CDR1 and CDR2 sequences are SGHRS and YFSETQ. V was shortened by 4 bases and J by 2 bases, with 14 bases between the two germline ends. This CDR3 is built from 15 residues. The CDR3 DNA sequence: TGCGCCAGCAGCCCGGGACGGCGACACACAGATACGCAGTATTTT. Its translation: CASSPGRRHTDTQYF.

J is TRBJ2-5 and V is TRBV12-5, with a possible D match to TRBD1 (6 bases). The CDR3 is 15 amino acids. Germline V CDR1 and CDR2: LGHNT, FRNRAP. V dropped 5 bases and J dropped 7 bases, with 20 bases sitting between them. CDR3 nucleotide sequence: TGTGCTAGTGGTATGGGACATTTCGGGGTGGTGACCCAGTACTTC. This translates into CASGMGHFGVVTQYF.

For this clonotype: One end of the junction is discordant with germline, which a read error may explain. The chain links TRBV6-5 to TRBJ2-7; D is unclear. The CDR3 consists of 14 residues. Germline values: CDR1 MNHEY, CDR2 SVGAGI. In DNA form, the CDR3 reads TGTGCCAGCAGTTACTCATGCTGGTCCTACGAGCATTACTTC. Translation: CASSYSCWSYEHYF.

The gene calls are TRBV6-9 and TRBJ2-7; tentative D call: TRBD2 (5 bases). V shed 3 bases and J shed 2 bases, with 14 bases lying between them. The germline V gene encodes CDR1 MNHGY and CDR2 SVAAGI. The CDR3 loop spans 15 amino acids. The CDR3 DNA follows: TGTGCCAGCAGTTACGGTGGGTCCGGGACCTACGAGCAGTACTTC. Encoded protein: CASSYGGSGTYEQYF.

This clonotype was seen ten or more times. The gene calls are TRBV18 and TRBJ2-3; a possible D gene is TRBD2 (6 bases). The germline V and J ends were trimmed by 7 bases and 2 bases, with 13 bases remaining between them. The V gene's germline CDR1 is KGHSH and CDR2 LQKENI. This CDR3 comprises 14 residues. CDR3 in amino acids: CASFKLAPTDTQYF. CDR3 sequence (DNA): TGTGCCAGCTTCAAACTAGCCCCCACAGATACGCAGTATTTT.

This chain uses TRBV27 with TRBJ2-7; TRBD2 might be the D (5 bases). Germline assignment: CDR1 MNHEY and CDR2 SMNVEV (reference sequence). Trimming pared 10 bases from V and 4 bases from J, leaving 17 bases between. The CDR3 is 13 residues long. Here the CDR3 DNA reads TGTGCCATTAGACCCGGACTCTCGTACGAGCAGTACTTC. Translation: CAIRPGLSYEQYF.

Many counts were recorded for this clonotype. The genes are TRBV5-1 and TRBJ2-1; D is perhaps TRBD1 (6 bases). There are 14 residues in the CDR3. V gave up 4 bases and J gave up 6 bases, with 14 bases separating them. Looked up from germline, CDR1 is SGHRS and CDR2 is YFSETQ. The CDR3 reads CASSQGPPVNEQFF. Written as DNA, the CDR3 is TGCGCCAGCAGCCAGGGGCCCCCCGTCAATGAGCAGTTCTTC.

The chain links TRBV5-1 to TRBJ1-4; D ambiguous. This CDR3 spans 16 amino acids. Trimming stripped 0 bases from V and 0 bases from J, with 9 bases between. Germline V gives CDR1 SGHRS, CDR2 YFSETQ. In DNA form, the CDR3 reads TGCGCCAGCAGCTTGGGTTCAGAAACAACTAATGAAAAACTGTTTTTT. It translates to CASSLGSETTNEKLFF.

Ten or more counts support this clonotype. The CDR3 reads CASSFLTGNTEAFF. Here the CDR3 DNA reads TGTGCCAGCAGTTTTCTGACAGGGAACACTGAAGCTTTCTTT. This chain joins TRBV27 and TRBJ1-1; the D gene is possibly TRBD1 (6 bases). The germline CDR1 and CDR2 sequences are MNHEY and SMNVEV (reference sequence). V was shortened by 3 bases and J by 1 base, with 9 bases between the two germline ends. The CDR3 contains 14 residues.

This clonotype was recorded at least ten times. V is TRBV29-1 and J is TRBJ2-3; tentative D call: TRBD2 (6 bases). V shed 7 bases and J shed 4 bases, with 21 bases lying between them. The CDR3 is 15 residues long. Looked up from germline, CDR1 is SQVTM and CDR2 is ANQGSEA. CDR3 sequence (DNA): TGCAGCGCTAAAACGGGACTCCTGGATGCAGATACGCAGTATTTT. It yields the protein CSAKTGLLDADTQYF.

This clonotype was seen more than once but under ten times. The chain links TRBV20-1 to TRBJ1-2; D might be TRBD1 (5 bases). V was cut by 3 bases and J by 7 bases, with 21 bases left in between. CDR1 is DFQATT and CDR2 is SNEGSKA in the germline V gene (reference sequence). This CDR3 is built from 15 residues. The CDR3 sequence is CSASERGPGGGGYTF. The DNA for the CDR3 is TGCAGTGCTAGTGAGAGGGGACCCGGTGGCGGTGGCTACACCTTC.

The chain links TRBV19 to TRBJ2-1; unclear D gene. Germline V gives CDR1 LNHDA, CDR2 SQIVND (reference sequence). CDR3 length equals 15 residues. Trimming took 4 bases from V and 5 from J, leaving 15 bases between them. The CDR3 DNA follows: TGTGCCAGTAGTACATCCCTGTACTGGAACAATGAGCAGTTCTTC. Translating it yields CASSTSLYWNNEQFF.

This clonotype was observed a handful of times. The V call is TRBV20-1, the J call TRBJ1-6; 10 nucleotides align to TRBD1. Trimming removed 4 bases from V and 8 bases from J; junction bases left unmatched: 11. The CDR3 has 16 residues. Germline lookup yields CDR1 DFQATT and CDR2 SNEGSKA (reference sequence). The CDR3 DNA sequence: TGCAGTGCTACTCGTCCCGGGACAGGGGACCATTCACCCCTCCACTTT. Amino acids: CSATRPGTGDHSPLHF.